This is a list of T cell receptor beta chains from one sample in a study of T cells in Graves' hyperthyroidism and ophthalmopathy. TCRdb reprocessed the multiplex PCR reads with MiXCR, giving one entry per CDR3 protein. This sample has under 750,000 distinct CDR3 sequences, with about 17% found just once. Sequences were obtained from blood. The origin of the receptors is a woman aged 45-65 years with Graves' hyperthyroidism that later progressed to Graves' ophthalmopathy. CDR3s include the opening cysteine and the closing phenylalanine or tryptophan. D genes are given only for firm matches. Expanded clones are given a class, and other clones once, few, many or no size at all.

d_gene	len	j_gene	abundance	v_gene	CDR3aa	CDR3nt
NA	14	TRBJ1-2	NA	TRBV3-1	CASSQDPGAVGYTF	TGTGCCAGCAGCCAAGATCCGGGGGCGGTTGGCTACACCTTC
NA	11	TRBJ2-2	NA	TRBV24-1	CATSDTGELFF	TGTGCCACCAGTGACACCGGGGAGCTGTTTTTT
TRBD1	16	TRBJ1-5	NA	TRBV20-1	CSARDTTGTRNQPQHF	TGCAGTGCTAGAGATACGACAGGGACGCGCAATCAGCCCCAGCATTTT
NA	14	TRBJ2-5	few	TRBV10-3	CAISETGSQETQYF	TGTGCCATCAGTGAGACAGGGAGCCAAGAGACCCAGTACTTC
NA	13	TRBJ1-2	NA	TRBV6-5	CASSYGGGYGYTF	TGTGCCAGCAGTTACGGGGGCGGCTATGGCTACACCTTC
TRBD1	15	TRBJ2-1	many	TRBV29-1	CSVEDFGQGSNEQFF	TGCAGCGTTGAAGACTTCGGACAGGGAAGCAATGAGCAGTTCTTC
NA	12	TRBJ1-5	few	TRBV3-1	CASHRVGQPQHF	TGTGCCAGCCACAGGGTCGGTCAGCCCCAGCATTTT
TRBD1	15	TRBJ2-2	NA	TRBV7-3	CASSSQTGDGGELFF	TGTGCCAGCAGTTCTCAAACAGGGGACGGCGGGGAGCTGTTTTTT
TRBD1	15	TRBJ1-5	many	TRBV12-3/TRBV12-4	CASSPTGTSNQPQHF	TGTGCCAGCAGTCCGACAGGGACTAGCAATCAGCCCCAGCATTTT
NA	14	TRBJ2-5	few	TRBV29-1	CSVVFPGIMETQYF	TGCAGCGTTGTGTTTCCTGGGATCATGGAGACCCAGTACTTC
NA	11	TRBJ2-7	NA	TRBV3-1	CASSQGQKQYF	TGTGCCAGCAGCCAAGGCCAGAAGCAGTACTTC
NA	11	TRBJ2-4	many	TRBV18	CASSPENIQYF	TGTGCCAGCTCACCTGAAAACATTCAGTACTTC
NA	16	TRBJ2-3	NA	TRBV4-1	CASSQGGWGYTDTQYF	TGCGCCAGCAGCCAAGGGGGGTGGGGGTACACCGATACGCAGTATTTT
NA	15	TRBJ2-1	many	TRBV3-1	CASSHDPGHDNEQFF	TGTGCCAGCAGCCACGATCCGGGACACGATAATGAGCAGTTCTTC
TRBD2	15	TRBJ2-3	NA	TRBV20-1	CSARVGGEGTDTQYF	TGCAGTGCTAGAGTGGGGGGGGAGGGCACAGATACGCAGTATTTT
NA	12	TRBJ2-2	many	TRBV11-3	CASSFFAGELFF	TGTGCCAGCAGCTTTTTTGCCGGGGAGCTGTTTTTT
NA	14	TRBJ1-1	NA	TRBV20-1	CTALHPGLNTEAFF	TGCACTGCCCTCCATCCGGGATTGAACACTGAAGCTTTCTTT
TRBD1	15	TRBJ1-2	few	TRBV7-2	CASSEDRGYTYGYTF	TGTGCCAGCAGCGAAGACAGGGGGTATACCTATGGCTACACCTTC
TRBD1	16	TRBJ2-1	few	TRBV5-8	CASSLPGTGGYNEQFF	TGTGCCAGCAGCTTGCCGGGGACAGGGGGCTACAATGAGCAGTTCTTC
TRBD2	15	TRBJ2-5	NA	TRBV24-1	CATSDLRRGGETQYF	TGTGCCACCAGTGATTTGCGTCGGGGGGGCGAGACCCAGTACTTC
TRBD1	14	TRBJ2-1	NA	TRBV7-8	CASSLRTGVTEQFF	TGTGCCAGCAGCTTAAGGACAGGGGTCACTGAGCAGTTCTTC
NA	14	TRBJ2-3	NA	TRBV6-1	CATTPEGPADTQYF	TGTGCCACGACCCCCGAAGGGCCAGCAGATACGCAGTATTTT
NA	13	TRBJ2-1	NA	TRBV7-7	CASSSCLECEQFF	TGTGCTAGCAGCTCCTGCCTGGAATGTGAGCAGTTCTTC
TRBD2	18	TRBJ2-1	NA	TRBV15	CATSGNPTAGGLYNEQFF	TGTGCCACCAGCGGAAACCCGACAGCGGGGGGGCTGTATAATGAGCAGTTCTTC
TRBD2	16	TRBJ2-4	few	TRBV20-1	CSAQGASGGPLAIQYF	TGCAGTGCCCAGGGGGCTAGCGGGGGGCCGCTAGCCATTCAGTACTTC
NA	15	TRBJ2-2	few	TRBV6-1	CASRAGKGYTGELFF	TGTGCCAGCAGGGCCGGGAAGGGGTACACCGGGGAGCTGTTTTTT
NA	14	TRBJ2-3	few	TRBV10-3	CAISESAGTDTQYF	TGTGCCATCAGTGAGTCTGCAGGGACGGATACGCAGTATTTT
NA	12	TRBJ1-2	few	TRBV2	CASSAMNYGYTF	TGTGCCAGCAGCGCAATGAACTATGGCTACACCTTC
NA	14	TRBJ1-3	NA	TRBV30	CAWNLGGSGNTIYF	TGTGCCTGGAACCTTGGGGGCTCTGGAAACACCATATACTTT
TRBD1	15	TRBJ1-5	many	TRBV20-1	CSAILGTASNQPQHF	TGCAGTGCTATCTTAGGGACAGCTAGCAATCAGCCCCAGCATTTT
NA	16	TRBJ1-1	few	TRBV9	CASSVPSQDMNTEAFF	TGTGCCAGCAGCGTACCGTCTCAGGACATGAACACTGAAGCTTTCTTT
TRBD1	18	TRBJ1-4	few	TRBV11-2	CASSLDWGTGGRDEKLFF	TGTGCCAGCAGCTTAGATTGGGGGACAGGGGGCCGGGATGAAAAACTGTTTTTT
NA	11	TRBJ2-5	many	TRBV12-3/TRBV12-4	CASSREETQYF	TGTGCCAGCAGCCGAGAAGAGACCCAGTACTTC
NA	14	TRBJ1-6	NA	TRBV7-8	CASTGPGLESPLHF	TGTGCCAGCACGGGGCCAGGGTTGGAATCACCCCTCCACTTT
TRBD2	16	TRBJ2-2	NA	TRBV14	CASTNNPLAGTGELFF	TGTGCCAGCACCAACAACCCCCTAGCGGGGACCGGGGAGCTGTTTTTT
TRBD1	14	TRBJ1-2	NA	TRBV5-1	CASRPGQANYGYTF	TGCGCCAGCAGGCCAGGACAGGCGAACTATGGCTACACCTTC
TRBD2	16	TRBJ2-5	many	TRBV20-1	CPCPGSAGVGLETQYF	TGTCCTTGTCCCGGTTCAGCGGGGGTCGGTCTGGAGACCCAGTACTTC
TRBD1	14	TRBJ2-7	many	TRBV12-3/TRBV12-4	CASSYRTGGYEQYF	TGTGCCAGCAGTTACCGGACAGGGGGCTACGAGCAGTACTTC
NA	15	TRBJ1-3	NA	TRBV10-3	CAISELDTAGNTIYF	TGTGCCATCAGTGAGTTGGACACCGCTGGAAACACCATATATTTT
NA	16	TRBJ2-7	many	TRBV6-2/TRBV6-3	CASSPRTVPGSYEQYF	TGTGCCAGCAGTCCCCGGACAGTTCCCGGCTCCTACGAGCAGTACTTC
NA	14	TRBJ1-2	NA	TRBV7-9	CASSLTGDNYGYTF	TGTGCCAGCAGCTTGACAGGAGATAACTATGGCTACACCTTC
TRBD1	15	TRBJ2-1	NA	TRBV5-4	CASSFDRGDYNEQFF	TGTGCCAGCAGCTTTGACAGGGGGGACTACAATGAGCAGTTCTTC
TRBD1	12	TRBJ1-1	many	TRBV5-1	CASTQTGAEAFF	TGCGCCAGCACACAGACAGGGGCTGAAGCTTTCTTT